The 23 T cell receptor beta chains reported below all come from one sample, sequenced in a study of T cells in Graves' hyperthyroidism and ophthalmopathy. Amplification yielded TCR beta CDR3 regions, with RNA transcripts as the source. TCR CDR3 underwent first-round RT-PCR with the HTBI primer set. TCRdb processed the multiplex PCR reads anew with MiXCR; each CDR3 protein has one entry. The table includes 200,000 to 300,000 distinct CDR3 sequences, about 15% detected once. The specimen was blood. The receptors were gathered from a woman between 18 and 29 years old with Graves' ophthalmopathy.

The chain combines TRBV27 with TRBJ2-7; 9 bases line up with TRBD2. Trimming at V came to 4 bases and at J to 6 bases, leaving 10 bases not matched to a gene. The length of the CDR3 is 15 residues. In germline, CDR1 is MNHEY, CDR2 SMNVEV (reference sequence). CDR3 nucleotides: TGTGCCAGCAGTTGGTCTAGATTAGCGGGGGTCGAGCAGTACTTC. This codes for CASSWSRLAGVEQYF.

This clonotype was observed at least ten times. The chain joins TRBV3-1 to TRBJ1-4, with 9 positions matching TRBD1. Trimming cost V 1 base and J 5 bases; bases outside gene matches: 5. The CDR3 is 16 residues long. Germline V gives CDR1 LGHDT, CDR2 YNNKEL (reference sequence). The CDR3 nucleotides read TGTGCCAGCAGCCAAGGACGGGACAGGGTAAATGAAAAACTGTTTTTT. Protein product: CASSQGRDRVNEKLFF.

The table lists this clonotype with many counts. V gene TRBV7-9 combines with J gene TRBJ2-6; D is undetermined. Trimming removed 5 bases at V and 4 bases at J, with 12 bases between. The CDR3 is 15 amino acids. Looked up from germline, CDR1 is SEHNR and CDR2 is FQNEAQ (reference sequence). CDR3 in amino acids: CASSPPVPGANVLTF. CDR3 DNA: TGTGCCAGCAGCCCACCGGTCCCCGGGGCCAACGTCCTGACTTTC. Combining the CDR3 with reference TRBV7-9 and TRBJ2-6 gives the whole variable domain DTGVSQNPRHKITKRGQNVTFRCDPISEHNRLYWYRQTLGQGPEFLTYFQNEAQLEKSRLLSDRFSAERPKGSFSTLEIQRTEQGDSAMYLCASSPPVPGANVLTFGAGSRLTVL.

This clonotype was counted ten times or more. CDR3 in DNA: TGTGCCAGCAGCCTGCCCCGGACAGGGATAGCGGATACGCAGTATTTT. This gives the protein CASSLPRTGIADTQYF. The chain joins TRBV6-2 or TRBV6-3 to TRBJ2-3, with 8 nucleotides matching TRBD1. V trimming: 6 bases; J trimming: 6 bases; junction bases outside the gene matches: 14. The CDR3 spans 16 residues. CDR1 is MNHEY, CDR2 SVGEGT, per germline.

This clonotype was observed many times. The rearrangement links TRBV6-2 or TRBV6-3 to TRBJ2-3; 8 bases are a match to TRBD2. V shed 2 bases, J shed 2 bases, and the junction held 3 bases outside the gene matches. Germline CDR1 MNHEY, CDR2 SVGEGT. The CDR3 length is 15 residues. The CDR3: CASSYGTRNTDTQYF. CDR3 coding DNA: TGTGCCAGCAGTTACGGGACTAGGAACACAGATACGCAGTATTTT.

This chain connects TRBV3-1 to TRBJ2-5, with 15 nucleotides matching TRBD2. V lost 3 bases to trimming and J lost 7 bases; unmatched junction nucleotides: 3. There are 15 residues in the CDR3. Per germline, CDR1 LGHDT and CDR2 YNNKEL (reference sequence). CDR3 in amino acids: CASSQGLAGGVTQYF. The CDR3 bases are TGTGCCAGCAGCCAGGGACTAGCGGGGGGTGTGACCCAGTACTTC.

This clonotype was seen at least ten times. This rearrangement joins TRBV27 to TRBJ2-1; D call uncertain. Germline V gives CDR1 MNHEY, CDR2 SMNVEV (reference sequence). V lost 4 bases to trimming and J lost 2 bases, with 15 bases between them. The CDR3 runs 16 residues. Here the CDR3 reads CASSSILGPTYNEQFF. For the CDR3, the DNA is TGTGCCAGCAGTTCCATACTTGGACCAACCTACAATGAGCAGTTCTTC.

This clonotype was counted ten times or more. The V and J genes are TRBV5-5 and TRBJ1-1; no clear D gene. Germline assignment: CDR1 SGHKS and CDR2 YYEKEE (reference sequence). The V gene lost 1 base and the J gene lost 8 bases, with 6 bases spanning the gap. The CDR3 has 11 residues. Here the CDR3 reads CASSLYREAFF. The CDR3 DNA is TGTGCCAGCAGCTTGTACAGAGAAGCTTTCTTT.

In this sample, this clonotype turned up many times. The rearrangement uses TRBV5-1 and TRBJ1-1; D remains ambiguous. Between the trimmed V and J ends, which lost 4 bases and 4 bases, there was a span of 11 bases. In germline, CDR1 is SGHRS, CDR2 YFSETQ. This CDR3 is 13 amino acids long. As DNA, the CDR3 is TGCGCCAGCAGCCCCCCCTGGGGCACTGAAGCTTTCTTT. It is translated as CASSPPWGTEAFF.

The J gene is TRBJ2-2, the V gene TRBV6-1; the match to TRBD1 covers 8 bases. After removal of 2 bases from V and 0 bases from J, the junction contained 2 bases not matched to a gene. Looked up from germline, CDR1 is MNHNS and CDR2 is SASEGT. This CDR3 is 16 amino acids long. The CDR3 DNA reads TGTGCCAGCAGTGAAACAGGGGGTCCGAACACCGGGGAGCTGTTTTTT. It is translated as CASSETGGPNTGELFF.

In its sample, this clonotype was seen many times. The chain links TRBV24-1 to TRBJ2-3, with 11 bases that match TRBD2. Germline V gene data show CDR1 as KGHDR and CDR2 as SFDVKD. This CDR3 spans 17 amino acids. The ends lost 0 bases at V and 3 bases at J; junction bases unmatched: 4. The DNA of the CDR3 is TGTGCCACCAGTGATTTGCCTAGCGGGAGGAAAACAGATACGCAGTATTTT. Its translation is CATSDLPSGRKTDTQYF.

This clonotype was seen repeatedly, ten times or more. V and J are TRBV6-1 and TRBJ1-1, with 7 bases identical to TRBD1. The CDR3 extends over 13 amino acids. CDR1 and CDR2 (germline): MNHNS, SASEGT. Germline trimming cut 5 bases from V and 12 bases from J; bases unmatched to any gene: 12. Written as DNA, the CDR3 is TGTGCCAGCAGTTATGACCGGGACAGCTACCCTTTCTTT. Translating gives CASSYDRDSYPFF.

This clonotype occurred many times. This chain connects TRBV20-1 to TRBJ1-1, with TRBD1 matching 8 bases. The CDR3 contains 14 residues. CDR1 is DFQATT and CDR2 is SNEGSKA in the germline V gene (reference sequence). Losses at the gene ends were 1 base for V and 5 bases for J; bases not matched to a gene: 6. CDR3 nucleotide sequence: TGCAGTGCTAGAGGGACAGGGTCTATTACTGAAGCTTTCTTT. It yields the protein CSARGTGSITEAFF.

This clonotype appeared many times. J is TRBJ2-1 and V is TRBV5-1; 7 bases fit TRBD1. Trimming took 4 bases from V and 0 from J; bases not matched to a gene: 22. The CDR3 sequence is 21 residues long. Germline lookup yields CDR1 SGHRS and CDR2 YFSETQ. The CDR3 protein is CASSRTSDREPFGASYNEQFF. The CDR3 DNA is TGCGCCAGCAGCCGAACCTCTGACAGGGAACCCTTCGGGGCCTCCTACAATGAGCAGTTCTTC.

This clonotype occurred many times. The chain joins TRBV5-6 to TRBJ2-2; D remains unclear. Trimming left V 3 bases short and J 1 base short, with 7 bases between. Germline loops: CDR1 SGHDT, CDR2 YYEEEE. The CDR3 has 14 amino acids. As DNA, the CDR3 is TGTGCCAGCAGCTGGACGGTGAACACCGGGGAGCTGTTTTTT. Amino acid sequence: CASSWTVNTGELFF. The whole variable domain, filled in from reference TRBV5-6 and TRBJ2-2, reads DAGVTQSPTHLIKTRGQQVTLRCSPKSGHDTVSWYQQALGQGPQFIFQYYEEEERQRGNFPDRFSGHQFPNYSSELNVNALLLGDSALYLCASSWTVNTGELFFGEGSRLTVL.

There are many counts of this clonotype. V is TRBV7-2 and J is TRBJ1-1; D is perhaps TRBD1 (5 bases). Looked up from germline, CDR1 is SGHTA and CDR2 is FQGNSA. V was cut by 1 base and J by 0 bases, with 15 bases left in between. The CDR3 has 17 residues. The CDR3 region is CASSLVGGVSVNTEAFF. The CDR3 region has the DNA TGTGCCAGCAGCTTAGTGGGGGGAGTGAGTGTGAACACTGAAGCTTTCTTT.

This clonotype was detected many times. The DNA of the CDR3 is TGTGCCAGCGGCCCCGGCTCGAACACCGGGGAGCTGTTTTTT. Its translation: CASGPGSNTGELFF. The rearrangement joins TRBV6-1 to TRBJ2-2, with no clear D. Germline assignment: CDR1 MNHNS and CDR2 SASEGT. This CDR3 contains 14 residues. V was shortened by 8 bases and J by 0 bases, with 10 bases between the two germline ends.

Ten or more counts support this clonotype. The CDR3: CASSFFARGGGYTF. DNA of the CDR3: TGTGCCAGCAGTTTTTTTGCCCGCGGGGGCGGCTACACCTTC. V and J are TRBV12-3 or TRBV12-4 and TRBJ1-2; D might be TRBD1 (6 bases). Trimming removed 3 bases at V and 8 bases at J, with 16 bases between. The CDR3 totals 14 residues.

This clonotype was counted ten times or more. This chain uses TRBV6-1 with TRBJ2-1; the match to TRBD2 covers 10 bases. The CDR3 extends over 16 amino acids. V shed 8 bases, J shed 2 bases, and the junction held 9 bases outside the gene matches. Germline assignment: CDR1 MNHNS and CDR2 SASEGT. Here the CDR3 DNA reads TGTGCCAGCGGACGACTAGCGGGCCCCGCCTACAATGAGCAGTTCTTC. This encodes CASGRLAGPAYNEQFF.

This clonotype showed up many times. V gene TRBV6-1 combines with J gene TRBJ1-1; no clear D. CDR1 is MNHNS, CDR2 SASEGT, per germline. The ends were cut back, 5 bases at V and 5 bases at J, with 15 bases in the middle. The CDR3 runs 14 residues. The CDR3 region is CASSSSGGRTEAFF. CDR3 nucleotides: TGTGCCAGCAGTTCAAGTGGAGGTCGGACTGAAGCTTTCTTT.

This clonotype showed up many times. The genes are TRBV6-1 and TRBJ1-3, with unresolved D. CDR3 length equals 15 residues. Germline loops: CDR1 MNHNS, CDR2 SASEGT. The germline V and J ends were trimmed by 7 bases and 4 bases, with 17 bases remaining between them. CDR3 region: CASTRGLGGGNTIYF. The CDR3, as DNA: TGTGCCAGCACCCGAGGGCTGGGAGGGGGAAACACCATATATTTT.

This clonotype was recorded many times. V gene TRBV5-6 combines with J gene TRBJ2-2; D uncertain. Trimming pared 4 bases from V and 6 bases from J, leaving 7 bases between. Germline assignment: CDR1 SGHDT and CDR2 YYEEEE. The CDR3 is made up of 12 amino acids. In nucleotides, the CDR3 is TGTGCCAGCAGCCTGTCGGCCGGGGAGCTGTTTTTT. Protein product: CASSLSAGELFF.

With respect to this clonotype: One junction end does not reproduce the germline sequence, and a read error may be involved. This chain joins TRBV6-7 and TRBJ2-3; 11 nucleotides match TRBD2. TRBV6-7 is recorded as an ORF, its role being uncertain. This CDR3 is built from 18 residues. The CDR3 region is CVSSSRDSGGAGTDTQYF. In DNA form, the CDR3 reads TGTGTCAGCAGTTCCCGAGATAGCGGGGGGGCCGGCACAGATACGCAGTATTTT.